This T cell receptor (beta chain) was sequenced for a study of blood T cells in healthy people across ages. General observations from the study: Diversity of TCR beta per million T cells declined in a roughly linear way with age. Because sorting was not performed, PBMCs prevented conclusive naive versus antigen-experienced comparison.

With regard to this clonotype: No antigen is known for it.

Using a J-beta primer mix together with a sample-barcoded 5' primer, a second PCR was run for roughly 7 to 11 cycles. Each cDNA molecule, via a template-switch adaptor with 12 random nucleotides, was tagged. Each of the samples gave a minimum of 3 million paired-end reads that contained CDR3. TCRdb reanalysed the 5' RACE reads using MiXCR and keeps one entry per CDR3 protein. The data contain some 1.5 million distinct CDR3 sequences, roughly two fifths of them seen just once; the ten biggest clones take up over 3.5%. The CDR3 has 13 residues. V trimming: 6 bases; J trimming: 7 bases; junction bases outside the gene matches: 5. Germline CDR1 reads MDHEN; CDR2 reads SYDVKM.

The material sequenced was blood. The clonotype was recovered from a woman aged 18-29 years in good health. The chain carries TRBV28 and TRBJ1-5; TRBD1 aligns across 8 bases. CDR3 coding DNA: TGTGCCAGCAGGCCACAGGGGGGGCAGCCCCAGCATTTT. Protein sequence: CASRPQGGQPQHF.